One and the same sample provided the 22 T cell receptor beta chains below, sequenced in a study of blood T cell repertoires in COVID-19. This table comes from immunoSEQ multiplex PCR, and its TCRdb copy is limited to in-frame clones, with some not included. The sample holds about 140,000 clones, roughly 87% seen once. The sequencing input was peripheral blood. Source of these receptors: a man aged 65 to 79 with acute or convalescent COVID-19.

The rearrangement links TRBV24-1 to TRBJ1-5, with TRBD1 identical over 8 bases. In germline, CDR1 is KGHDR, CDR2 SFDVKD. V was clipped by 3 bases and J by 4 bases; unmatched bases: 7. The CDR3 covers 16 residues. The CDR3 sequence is CATSDGGQGPNQPQHF. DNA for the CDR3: TGTGCCACCAGTGATGGAGGACAGGGCCCAAATCAGCCCCAGCATTTT.

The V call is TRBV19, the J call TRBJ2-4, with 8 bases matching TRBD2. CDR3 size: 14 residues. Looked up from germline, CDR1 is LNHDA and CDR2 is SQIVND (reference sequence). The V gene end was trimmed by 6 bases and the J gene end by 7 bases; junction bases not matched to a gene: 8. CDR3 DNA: TGTGCCAGTAGACCAGCGGGGGTATCGAACATTCAGTACTTC. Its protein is CASRPAGVSNIQYF.

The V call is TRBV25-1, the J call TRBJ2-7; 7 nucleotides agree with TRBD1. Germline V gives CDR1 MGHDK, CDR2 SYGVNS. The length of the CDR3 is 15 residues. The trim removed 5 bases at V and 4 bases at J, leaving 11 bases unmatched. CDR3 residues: CASSIPRTGGYEQYF. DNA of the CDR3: TGTGCCAGCAGTATCCCCCGGACAGGCGGGTACGAGCAGTACTTC.

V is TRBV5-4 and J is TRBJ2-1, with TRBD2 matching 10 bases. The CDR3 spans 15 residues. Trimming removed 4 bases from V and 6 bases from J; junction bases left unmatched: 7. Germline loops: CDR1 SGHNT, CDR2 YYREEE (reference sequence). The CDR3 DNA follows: TGTGCCAGCAGCCCCAGCGGGAGGGTCGGCAATGAGCAGTTCTTC. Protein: CASSPSGRVGNEQFF.

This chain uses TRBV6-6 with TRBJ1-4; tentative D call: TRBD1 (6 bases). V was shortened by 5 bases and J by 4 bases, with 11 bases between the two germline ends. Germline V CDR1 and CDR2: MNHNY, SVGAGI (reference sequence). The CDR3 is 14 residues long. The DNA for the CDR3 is TGTGCCAGCAGTAAACAGGGCTATAATGAAAAACTGTTTTTT. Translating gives CASSKQGYNEKLFF.

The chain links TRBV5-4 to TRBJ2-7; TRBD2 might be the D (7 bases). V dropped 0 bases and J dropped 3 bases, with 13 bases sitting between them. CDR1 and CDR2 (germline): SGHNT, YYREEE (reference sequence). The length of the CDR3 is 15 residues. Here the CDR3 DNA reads TGTGCCAGCAGCTTGGATACGGGGGGCCTCTACGAGCAGTACTTC. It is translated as CASSLDTGGLYEQYF.

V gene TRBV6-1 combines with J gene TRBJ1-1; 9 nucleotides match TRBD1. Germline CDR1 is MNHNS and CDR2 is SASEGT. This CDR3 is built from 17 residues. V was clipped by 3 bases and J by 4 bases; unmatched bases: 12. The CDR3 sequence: CASSDEQGAFGGTEAFF. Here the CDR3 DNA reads TGTGCCAGCAGTGATGAACAGGGGGCGTTCGGGGGCACTGAAGCTTTCTTT.

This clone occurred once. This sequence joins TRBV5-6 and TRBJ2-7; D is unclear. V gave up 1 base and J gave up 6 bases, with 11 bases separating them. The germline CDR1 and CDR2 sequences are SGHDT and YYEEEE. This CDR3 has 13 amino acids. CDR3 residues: CASSLPHIGEQYF. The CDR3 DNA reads TGTGCCAGCAGCTTGCCACATATTGGCGAGCAGTACTTC.

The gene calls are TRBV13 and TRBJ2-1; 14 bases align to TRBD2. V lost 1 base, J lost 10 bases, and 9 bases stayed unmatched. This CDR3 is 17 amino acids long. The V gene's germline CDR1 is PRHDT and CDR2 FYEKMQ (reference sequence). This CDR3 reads CASSLEVTSGRAKEQFF. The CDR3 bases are TGTGCCAGCAGCTTAGAGGTGACTAGCGGGAGGGCCAAGGAGCAGTTCTTC.

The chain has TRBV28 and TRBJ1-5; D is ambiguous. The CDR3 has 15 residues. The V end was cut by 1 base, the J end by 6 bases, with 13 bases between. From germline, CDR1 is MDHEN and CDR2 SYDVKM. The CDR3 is CASSLLGLAGQPQHF. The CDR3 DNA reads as TGTGCCAGCAGTTTATTGGGCCTAGCTGGTCAGCCCCAGCATTTT.

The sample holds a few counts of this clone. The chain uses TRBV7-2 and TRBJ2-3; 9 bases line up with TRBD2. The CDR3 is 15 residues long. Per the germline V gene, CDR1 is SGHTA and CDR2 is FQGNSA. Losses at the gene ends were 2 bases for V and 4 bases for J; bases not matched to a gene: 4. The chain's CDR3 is CASSLWASGADTQYF. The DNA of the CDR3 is TGTGCCAGCAGCTTATGGGCTAGCGGGGCAGATACGCAGTATTTT.

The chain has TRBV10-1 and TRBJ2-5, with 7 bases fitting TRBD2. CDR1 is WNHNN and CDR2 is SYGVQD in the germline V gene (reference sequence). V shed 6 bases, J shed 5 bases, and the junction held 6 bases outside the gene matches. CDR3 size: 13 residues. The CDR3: CASSSSGGETQYF. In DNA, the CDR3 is TGCGCCAGCAGCAGTTCCGGGGGGGAGACCCAGTACTTC.

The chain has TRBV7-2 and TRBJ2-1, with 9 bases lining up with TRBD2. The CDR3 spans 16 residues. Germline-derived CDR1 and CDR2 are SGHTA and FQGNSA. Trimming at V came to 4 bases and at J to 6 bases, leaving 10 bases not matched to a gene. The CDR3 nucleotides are TGTGCCAGCAGCTCCCCAGCGGGAGGTGGCCGCAATGAGCAGTTCTTC. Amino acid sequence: CASSSPAGGGRNEQFF.

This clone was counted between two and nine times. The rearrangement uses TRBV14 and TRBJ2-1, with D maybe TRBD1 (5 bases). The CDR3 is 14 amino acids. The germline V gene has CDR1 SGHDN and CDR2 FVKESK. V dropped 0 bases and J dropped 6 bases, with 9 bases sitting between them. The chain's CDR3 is CASSQDLRANEQFF. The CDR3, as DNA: TGTGCCAGCAGCCAAGACCTCAGGGCCAATGAGCAGTTCTTC.

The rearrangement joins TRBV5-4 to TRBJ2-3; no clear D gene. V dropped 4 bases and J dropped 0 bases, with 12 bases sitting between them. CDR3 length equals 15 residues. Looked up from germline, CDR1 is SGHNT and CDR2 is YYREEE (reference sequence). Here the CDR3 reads CASSGLTTSTDTQYF. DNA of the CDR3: TGTGCCAGCAGCGGTTTAACTACTAGCACAGATACGCAGTATTTT.

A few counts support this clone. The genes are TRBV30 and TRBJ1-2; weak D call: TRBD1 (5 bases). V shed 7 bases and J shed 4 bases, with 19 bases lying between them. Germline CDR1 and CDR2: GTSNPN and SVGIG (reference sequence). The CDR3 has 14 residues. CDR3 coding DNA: TGTGCCTATGATGGGACCGCGGGGGGCTATGGCTACACCTTC. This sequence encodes CAYDGTAGGYGYTF.

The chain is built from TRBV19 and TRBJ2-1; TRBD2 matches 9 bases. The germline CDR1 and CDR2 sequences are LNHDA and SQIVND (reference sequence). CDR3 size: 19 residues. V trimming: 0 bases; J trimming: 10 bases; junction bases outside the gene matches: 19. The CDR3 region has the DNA TGTGCCAGTAGTATAGACTCCCCGGTGGCGGGAGGGCCAAGCACCGAGCAGTTCTTC. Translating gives CASSIDSPVAGGPSTEQFF.

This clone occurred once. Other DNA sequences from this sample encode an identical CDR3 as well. CDR3 in DNA: TGTGCCAGTAGTCCAGGACAGGGAGGAAACACCATATATTTT. As protein: CASSPGQGGNTIYF. V usage is TRBV19 and J usage is TRBJ1-3, with 8 nucleotides matching TRBD1. Trimming removed 5 bases from V and 4 bases from J; junction bases left unmatched: 4. CDR3 size: 14 residues. CDR1 and CDR2 (germline): LNHDA, SQIVND (reference sequence).

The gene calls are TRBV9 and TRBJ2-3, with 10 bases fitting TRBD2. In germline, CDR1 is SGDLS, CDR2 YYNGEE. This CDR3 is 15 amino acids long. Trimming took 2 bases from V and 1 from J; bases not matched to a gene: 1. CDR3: CASSVGTSGTDTQYF. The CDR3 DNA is TGTGCCAGCAGCGTGGGGACTAGCGGCACAGATACGCAGTATTTT.

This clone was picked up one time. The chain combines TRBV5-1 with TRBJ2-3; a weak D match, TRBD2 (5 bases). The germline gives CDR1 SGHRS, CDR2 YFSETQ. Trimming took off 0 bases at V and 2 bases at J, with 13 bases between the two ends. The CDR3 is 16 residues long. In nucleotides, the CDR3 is TGCGCCAGCAGCTTGGGTTCAGCGGCCATCACAGATACGCAGTATTTT. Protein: CASSLGSAAITDTQYF.

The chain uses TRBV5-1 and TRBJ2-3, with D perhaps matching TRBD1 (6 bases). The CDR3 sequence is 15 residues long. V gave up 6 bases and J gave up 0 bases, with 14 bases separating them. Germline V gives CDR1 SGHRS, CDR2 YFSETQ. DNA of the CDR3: TGCGCCAGCAACCTACAGGGCACTAGCACAGATACGCAGTATTTT. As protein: CASNLQGTSTDTQYF.

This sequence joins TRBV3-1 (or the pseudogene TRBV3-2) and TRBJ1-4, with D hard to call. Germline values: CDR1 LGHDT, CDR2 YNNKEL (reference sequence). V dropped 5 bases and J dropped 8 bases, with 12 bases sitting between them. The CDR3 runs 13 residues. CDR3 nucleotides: TGTGCCAGCAGCACTTCCGGGAAGGAAAAACTGTTTTTT. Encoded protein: CASSTSGKEKLFF.